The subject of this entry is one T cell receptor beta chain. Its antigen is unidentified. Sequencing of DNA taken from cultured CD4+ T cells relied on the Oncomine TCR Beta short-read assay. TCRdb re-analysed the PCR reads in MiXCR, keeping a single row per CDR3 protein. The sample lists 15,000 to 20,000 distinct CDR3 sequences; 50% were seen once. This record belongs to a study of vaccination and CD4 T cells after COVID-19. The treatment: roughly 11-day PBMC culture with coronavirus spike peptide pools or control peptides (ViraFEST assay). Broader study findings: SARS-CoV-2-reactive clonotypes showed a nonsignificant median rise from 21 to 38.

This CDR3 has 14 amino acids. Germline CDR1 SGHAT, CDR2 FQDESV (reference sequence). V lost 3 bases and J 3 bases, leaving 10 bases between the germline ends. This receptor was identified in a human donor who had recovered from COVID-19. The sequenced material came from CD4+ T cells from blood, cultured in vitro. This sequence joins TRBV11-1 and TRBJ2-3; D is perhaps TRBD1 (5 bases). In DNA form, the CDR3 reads TGTGCCAGCAGCTTTGGCAGGGCGACAGATACGCAGTATTTT. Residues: CASSFGRATDTQYF.